The subject of this entry is one T cell receptor beta chain. Its matching antigen is unknown. Germline V gene data show CDR1 as MNHNS and CDR2 as SASEGT. The trim removed 8 bases at V and 4 bases at J, leaving 12 bases unmatched. This CDR3 is 15 amino acids long. Once RNA had been extracted, it was reverse transcribed into cDNA to act as the sequencing template. Profiled with immunoSEQ multiplex PCR; TCRdb holds only in-frame clones, not every one. The repertoire consists of under 350,000 clones, with roughly 64% occurring once and the leading ten covering approximately 1.7%. The sample comes from a study of CD8+ T cells in alopecia areata. Across the study: Tofacitinib administration to treated patients was oral, at 5 to 10 mg twice daily. Overall study results and limits: Normal-skin resident alphabeta T cells also appear among scalp sample sequences.

Treatment reported: oral pan-JAK inhibitor, 5-10 mg twice daily. Those with alopecia areata gave lesional scalp punch biopsies and peripheral blood. The rearrangement uses TRBV6-1 and TRBJ2-5; 8 bases fit TRBD2. This specimen was CD4+ T cells sorted from blood, taken at week 24, from a patient treated with tofacitinib. The receptor was derived from a human donor with alopecia areata. The CDR3: CASRGAGDVGETQYF. CDR3 DNA sequence: TGTGCCAGCCGCGGAGCGGGGGACGTAGGAGAGACCCAGTACTTC.